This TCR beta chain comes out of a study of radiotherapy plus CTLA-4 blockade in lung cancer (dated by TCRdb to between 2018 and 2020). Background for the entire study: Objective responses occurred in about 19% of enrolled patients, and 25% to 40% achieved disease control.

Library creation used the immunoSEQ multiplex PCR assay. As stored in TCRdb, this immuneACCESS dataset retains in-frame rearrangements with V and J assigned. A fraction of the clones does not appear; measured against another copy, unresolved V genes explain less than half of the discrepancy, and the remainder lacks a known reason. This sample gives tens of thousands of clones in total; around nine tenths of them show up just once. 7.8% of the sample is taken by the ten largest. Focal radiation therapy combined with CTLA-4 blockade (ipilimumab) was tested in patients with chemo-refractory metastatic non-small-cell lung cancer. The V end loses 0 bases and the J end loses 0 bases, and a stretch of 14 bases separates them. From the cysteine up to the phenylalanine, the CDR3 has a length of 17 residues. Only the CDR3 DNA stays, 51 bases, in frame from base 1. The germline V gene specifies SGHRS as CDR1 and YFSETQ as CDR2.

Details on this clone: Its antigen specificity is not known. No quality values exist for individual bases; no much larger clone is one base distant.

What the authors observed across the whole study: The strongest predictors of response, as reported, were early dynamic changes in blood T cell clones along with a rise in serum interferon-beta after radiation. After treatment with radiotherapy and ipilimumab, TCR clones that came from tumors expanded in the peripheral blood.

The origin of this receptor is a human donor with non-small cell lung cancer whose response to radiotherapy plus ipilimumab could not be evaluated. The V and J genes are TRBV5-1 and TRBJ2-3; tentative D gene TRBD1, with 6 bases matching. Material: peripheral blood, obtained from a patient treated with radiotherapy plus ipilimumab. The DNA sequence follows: TGCGCCAGCAGCTTGGCCTCAGGGACAAAAAGCACAGATACGCAGTATTTT. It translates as CASSLASGTKSTDTQYF.